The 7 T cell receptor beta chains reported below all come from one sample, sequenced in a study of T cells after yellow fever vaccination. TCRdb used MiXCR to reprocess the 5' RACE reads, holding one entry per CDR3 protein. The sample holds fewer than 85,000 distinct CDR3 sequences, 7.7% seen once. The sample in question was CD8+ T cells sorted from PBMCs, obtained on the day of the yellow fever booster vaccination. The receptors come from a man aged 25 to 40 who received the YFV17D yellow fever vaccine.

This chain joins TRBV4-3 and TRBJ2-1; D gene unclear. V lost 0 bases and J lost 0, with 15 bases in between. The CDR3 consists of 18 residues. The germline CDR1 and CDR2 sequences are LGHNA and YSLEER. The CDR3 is CASSQDKPRYSSYNEQFF. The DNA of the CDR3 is TGCGCCAGCAGCCAAGATAAGCCACGTTACAGCTCCTACAATGAGCAGTTCTTC.

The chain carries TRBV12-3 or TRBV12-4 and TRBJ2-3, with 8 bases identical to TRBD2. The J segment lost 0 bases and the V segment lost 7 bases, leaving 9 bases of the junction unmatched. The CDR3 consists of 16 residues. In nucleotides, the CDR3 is TGTGCCAGCACCCCCTGGACTAGCAGTAGCACAGATACGCAGTATTTT. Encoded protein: CASTPWTSSSTDTQYF.

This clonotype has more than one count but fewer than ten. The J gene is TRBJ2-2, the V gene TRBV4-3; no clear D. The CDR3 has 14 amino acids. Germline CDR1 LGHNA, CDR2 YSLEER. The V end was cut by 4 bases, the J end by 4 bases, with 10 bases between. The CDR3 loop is CASSLGDRTGELFF. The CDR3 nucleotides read TGCGCCAGCAGCCTGGGCGACCGCACCGGGGAGCTGTTTTTT.

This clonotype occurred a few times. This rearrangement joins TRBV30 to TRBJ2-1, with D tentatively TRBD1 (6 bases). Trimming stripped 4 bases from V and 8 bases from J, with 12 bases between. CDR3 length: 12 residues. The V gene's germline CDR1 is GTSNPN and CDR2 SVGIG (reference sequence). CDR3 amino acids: CAWKGTTDEQFF. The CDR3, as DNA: TGTGCCTGGAAAGGGACAACCGATGAGCAGTTCTTC.

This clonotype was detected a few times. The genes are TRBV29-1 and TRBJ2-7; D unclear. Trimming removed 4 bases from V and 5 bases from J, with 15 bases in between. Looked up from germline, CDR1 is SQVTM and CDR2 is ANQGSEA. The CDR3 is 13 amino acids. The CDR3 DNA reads TGCAGCGTTGGGTCTGGAGTATCCCACGAGCAGTACTTC. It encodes CSVGSGVSHEQYF.

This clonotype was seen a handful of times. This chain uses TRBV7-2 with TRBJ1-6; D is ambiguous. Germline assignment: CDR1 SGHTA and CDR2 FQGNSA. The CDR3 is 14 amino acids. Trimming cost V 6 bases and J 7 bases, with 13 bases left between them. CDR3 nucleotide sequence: TGTGCCAGCAGGGACGTCGGGGAGAATTCACCCCTCCACTTT. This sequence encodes CASRDVGENSPLHF.

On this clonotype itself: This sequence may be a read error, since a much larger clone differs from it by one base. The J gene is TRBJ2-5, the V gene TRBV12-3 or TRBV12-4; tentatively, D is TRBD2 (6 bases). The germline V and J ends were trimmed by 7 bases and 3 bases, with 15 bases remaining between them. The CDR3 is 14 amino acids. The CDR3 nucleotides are TGTGCCAGCACCCTGACATGGAGGGAAGAGACCCAGTACTTC. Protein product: CASTLTWREETQYF.